The T cell receptor beta chain described here comes from a study of CD8+ T cells in alopecia areata. RNA extraction was followed by reverse transcription into cDNA, which acted as the sequencing template. Data came from immunoSEQ multiplex PCR; TCRdb stores just in-frame clones and leaves some out. The profile shows over 100,000 clones, approximately 54% of them singletons. Study results and caveats: In patients, TCRs were shared less clearly than in mice, and HLA may possibly be involved.

Noted treatment: oral pan-JAK inhibitor, 5-10 mg twice daily. Germline assignment: CDR1 MNHEY and CDR2 SMNVEV (reference sequence). V shed 4 bases and J shed 4 bases, with 14 bases lying between them. The CDR3 is made up of 15 amino acids. This clone occurred a few times. Its matching antigen is unknown. The rearrangement uses TRBV27 and TRBJ1-5, with D possibly TRBD1 on 5 matching bases. The clonotype was recovered from a human donor with alopecia areata. Sequences were derived from CD8+ T cells sorted from blood, sampled at week 24, from a patient treated with tofacitinib. CDR3 sequence: CASSWGDGPNQPQHF. CDR3 coding DNA: TGTGCCAGCAGTTGGGGCGACGGGCCTAATCAGCCCCAGCATTTT.